What follows is one TCR beta chain and its context. CDR1 is SGHRS and CDR2 is YFSETQ in the germline V gene. This CDR3 is 15 amino acids long. Between the trimmed V and J ends, which lost 1 base and 3 bases, there was a span of 14 bases. The data were taken from a study of blood T cell repertoires in COVID-19. The authors' processing: Reference gene primer amplification yielded estimated nucleated cell counts. Assay: immunoSEQ multiplex PCR; the TCRdb copy retains only in-frame clones and omits some. The V and J calls and clone size were taken over from that table, and D and trimming were inferred from the DNA. Counted here are tens of thousands of clones, approximately 80% occurring once; the ten biggest clones make up under 4.5%.

Sequencing used peripheral blood. The receptor was derived from an older woman with acute or convalescent COVID-19. The gene calls are TRBV5-1 and TRBJ2-7, with D tentatively TRBD1 (5 bases). DNA for the CDR3: TGCGCCAGCAGCTTGAGTTCAGGGCTGGACTACGAGCAGTACTTC. As protein: CASSLSSGLDYEQYF.